Described below is a single T cell receptor (beta chain) sequence and its context. The data were taken from a study of memory CD4+ T cells and cytomegalovirus serostatus. Single viable CD3+CD4+CD8-CD45RO+ cells were sorted as the memory CD4+ T cells. TCRdb's table, derived via immunoSEQ multiplex PCR, lists solely in-frame clones and lacks some. Among roughly 45,000 clones listed, around 72% were seen once. The CDR3 is made up of 14 amino acids. The germline V gene has CDR1 SGHRS and CDR2 YFSETQ. Trimming took 4 bases from V and 4 from J, leaving 14 bases between them. This receptor was obtained from an adult in good health and CMV-seronegative. The sequenced material came from memory CD4+ T cells from blood. This chain links TRBV5-1 with TRBJ1-1, with no clear D. The CDR3, as DNA: TGCGCCAGCAGCCCCATCGGTTTAACCACTGAAGCTTTCTTT. Translating gives CASSPIGLTTEAFF.